A single sample is the source of the 21 T cell receptor beta chains below, sequenced in a study of T cells in Graves' hyperthyroidism and ophthalmopathy. From RNA transcripts, TCR beta CDR3 regions were amplified. Using the HTBI primer set, a first-round RT-PCR was run on the TCR CDR3. TCRdb re-analysed the multiplex PCR reads in MiXCR, keeping a single row per CDR3 protein. In the table there are around 400,000 distinct CDR3 sequences, approximately 15% of which are singletons. The sequenced sample was blood. The receptors were gathered from a young woman with Graves' hyperthyroidism that later progressed to Graves' ophthalmopathy.

A remark on this clonotype: This may come from a read error, since a much larger clone is one base off. The chain carries TRBV20-1 and TRBJ2-2; possible D gene TRBD2, 5 bases. CDR3 length: 13 amino acids. In germline, CDR1 is DFQATT, CDR2 SNEGSKA (reference sequence). CDR3 region: CSARGIRAGEPFF. CDR3 coding DNA: TGCAGTGCTAGGGGGATAAGGGCCGGGGAGCCGTTTTTT.

This clonotype was counted between two and nine times. This rearrangement joins TRBV9 to TRBJ2-3; D is possibly TRBD1 (6 bases). This CDR3 spans 17 amino acids. The germline CDR1 and CDR2 sequences are SGDLS and YYNGEE. The V end was cut by 4 bases, the J end by 0 bases, with 18 bases between. The CDR3 sequence: CASSSARTASSTDTQYF. The DNA for the CDR3 is TGTGCCAGCAGCTCCGCGAGGACAGCCTCTAGCACAGATACGCAGTATTTT.

This clonotype was counted between two and nine times. V gene TRBV5-1 combines with J gene TRBJ1-2; 10 positions match TRBD1. CDR1 SGHRS and CDR2 YFSETQ come from the germline V gene. The CDR3 is 15 residues long. The V segment lost 4 bases and the J segment 3 bases; nucleotides outside the gene matches: 6. CDR3 DNA: TGCGCCAGCAGCATCGGGACAGGGGAGTACTATGGCTACACCTTC. This sequence encodes CASSIGTGEYYGYTF.

The sample holds many counts of this clonotype. The chain uses TRBV6-1 and TRBJ1-5; possibly TRBD1 for D (5 bases). The CDR3 runs to 16 residues. Germline V CDR1 and CDR2: MNHNS, SASEGT. The V and J ends lost 4 bases and 0 bases respectively, with 13 bases between them. The CDR3: CASSVSRQGSNQPQHF. The CDR3 bases are TGTGCCAGCAGTGTTTCCCGCCAGGGTAGCAATCAGCCCCAGCATTTT.

Only a few counts were recorded for this clonotype. The chain has TRBV20-1 and TRBJ2-1, with 13 bases that match TRBD2. The CDR3 covers 14 residues. CDR1 is DFQATT and CDR2 is SNEGSKA in the germline V gene (reference sequence). The V gene end was trimmed by 7 bases and the J gene end by 9 bases; junction bases not matched to a gene: 9. CDR3 DNA: TGCAGTGAACTAGCGGGAGGGCCTATAAGTGAGCAGTTCTTC. This sequence encodes CSELAGGPISEQFF.

This clonotype appeared many times. The chain employs TRBV28 and TRBJ1-2; 10 bases match TRBD1. The V and J ends lost 5 bases and 8 bases, in that order; junction bases with no gene match: 8. The CDR3 has 14 amino acids. CDR1 and CDR2 (germline): MDHEN, SYDVKM. The CDR3 sequence: CASSTLGTGDGYTF. DNA of the CDR3: TGTGCCAGCAGTACGCTCGGGACAGGGGACGGCTACACCTTC.

This chain uses TRBV27 with TRBJ2-1, with 10 bases matching TRBD1. Germline V gene sequence: CDR1 MNHEY, CDR2 SMNVEV (reference sequence). After removal of 3 bases from V and 4 bases from J, the junction contained 3 bases not matched to a gene. CDR3 length: 15 residues. The CDR3 sequence: CASSFSGQGYNEQFF. The CDR3 DNA sequence: TGTGCCAGCAGTTTCTCGGGACAGGGGTACAATGAGCAGTTCTTC.

This clonotype occurred a few times. The chain is built from TRBV9 and TRBJ1-4; D is uncertain. The CDR3 loop spans 16 amino acids. V lost 0 bases and J lost 0, with 9 bases in between. Germline-derived CDR1 and CDR2 are SGDLS and YYNGEE. In DNA form, the CDR3 reads TGTGCCAGCAGCGTAGAGGCACATCCAACTAATGAAAAACTGTTTTTT. Amino acids: CASSVEAHPTNEKLFF. The full variable domain, its missing parts supplied by reference TRBV9 and TRBJ1-4, is DSGVTQTPKHLITATGQRVTLRCSPRSGDLSVYWYQQSLDQGLQFLIQYYNGEERAKGNILERFSAQQFPDLHSELNLSSLELGDSALYFCASSVEAHPTNEKLFFGSGTQLSVL.

The sample holds a few counts of this clonotype. The chain carries TRBV5-1 and TRBJ2-7; D gene uncertain. The ends were cut back, 0 bases at V and 4 bases at J, with 11 bases in the middle. The germline V gene encodes CDR1 SGHRS and CDR2 YFSETQ. This CDR3 is built from 14 residues. CDR3 sequence: CASSLATDSYEQYF. CDR3 coding DNA: TGCGCCAGCAGCTTGGCAACAGATTCTTACGAGCAGTACTTC.

This clonotype was recorded a few times. The chain carries TRBV30 and TRBJ1-4; 9 bases line up with TRBD1. Germline CDR1 GTSNPN, CDR2 SVGIG (reference sequence). Unmatched junction bases numbered 7, after V lost 2 bases and J lost 3 bases. The CDR3 consists of 16 residues. Written as DNA, the CDR3 is TGTGCCTGGAGTTCCACCCGGACAGGGGCTAATGAAAAACTGTTTTTT. Its protein is CAWSSTRTGANEKLFF.

V and J are TRBV7-2 and TRBJ2-2, with 7 bases aligning to TRBD2. The germline gives CDR1 SGHTA, CDR2 FQGNSA. V gave up 4 bases and J gave up 4 bases; unmatched junction bases: 18. The CDR3 totals 19 residues. Here the CDR3 DNA reads TGTGCCAGCAGCTCCCCCCAGGCGGGAGCCCCCCCCCCCACCGGGGAGCTGTTTTTT. Translation: CASSSPQAGAPPPTGELFF.

This clonotype was observed a handful of times. This chain uses TRBV6-1 with TRBJ2-5; 11 bases are a match to TRBD2. V lost 1 base and J lost 9; bases outside the gene matches: 7. There are 15 residues in the CDR3. CDR1 MNHNS and CDR2 SASEGT come from the germline V gene. CDR3 sequence: CASSEGLAGSGAQYF. The DNA for the CDR3 is TGTGCCAGCAGTGAAGGACTAGCGGGAAGTGGGGCCCAGTACTTC.

This clonotype was counted many times. The gene calls are TRBV20-1 and TRBJ2-7, with unresolved D. Germline CDR1 DFQATT, CDR2 SNEGSKA (reference sequence). V was clipped by 5 bases and J by 3 bases, with 17 bases between them. The length of the CDR3 is 14 residues. CDR3 nucleotides: TGCAGTGCTCAAGTCGGGCCTCCCCTCTACGAGCAGTACTTC. Translation: CSAQVGPPLYEQYF.

This clonotype was recorded a few times. The chain joins TRBV4-2 to TRBJ2-3; 10 bases match TRBD2. CDR3 length: 17 residues. The J segment lost 5 bases and the V segment lost 2 bases, leaving 10 bases of the junction unmatched. Germline V lookup: CDR1 LGHNA, CDR2 YNFKEQ. As DNA, the CDR3 is TGTGCCAGCAGCCAAAACCTGCTAGCGGGAGCGAAAGATACGCAGTATTTT. This gives the protein CASSQNLLAGAKDTQYF.

This clonotype was seen repeatedly, ten times or more. V is TRBV6-1 and J is TRBJ1-1, with TRBD1 identical over 8 bases. Looked up from germline, CDR1 is MNHNS and CDR2 is SASEGT. This CDR3 is 17 amino acids long. V dropped 6 bases and J dropped 3; count of bases not matched to a gene: 15. The CDR3 DNA reads as TGTGCCAGCAGCCTTCTCGGACAGGGCCCAGGCGACACTGAAGCTTTCTTT. Translated: CASSLLGQGPGDTEAFF.

This clonotype was recorded many times. The chain links TRBV28 to TRBJ2-7; D may be TRBD1 or TRBD2 (5 bases each). The CDR3 consists of 17 residues. Per the germline V gene, CDR1 is MDHEN and CDR2 is SYDVKM. V lost 7 bases and J 3 bases, leaving 25 bases between the germline ends. In nucleotides, the CDR3 is TGTGCCAGCACCCTACAACCGGGACGGACGTTATTCTACGAGCAGTACTTC. Translation gives CASTLQPGRTLFYEQYF. The complete variable domain, with remaining parts taken from reference TRBV28 and TRBJ2-7, reads DVKVTQSSRYLVKRTGEKVFLECVQDMDHENMFWYRQDPGLGLRLIYFSYDVKMKEKGDIPEGYSVSREKKERFSLILESASTNQTSMYLCASTLQPGRTLFYEQYFGPGTRLTVT.

CDR3 coding DNA: TGTGCCAGCAGCACCCAGCGGCGGGTAGCCGGCTACACCTTC. Amino acids: CASSTQRRVAGYTF. V gene TRBV7-9 combines with J gene TRBJ1-2; D remains ambiguous. The V gene lost 5 bases and the J gene lost 8 bases, with 18 bases spanning the gap. Germline V gene data show CDR1 as SEHNR and CDR2 as FQNEAQ (reference sequence). This CDR3 comprises 14 residues.

This clonotype was found a few times. The gene calls are TRBV28 and TRBJ1-4, with 7 bases identical to TRBD1. Germline-derived CDR1 and CDR2 are MDHEN and SYDVKM. The CDR3 spans 15 residues. With 2 bases clipped from V and 3 bases from J, the junction kept 3 bases outside the gene matches. The CDR3 nucleotides are TGTGCCAGCAGTTTAGACAGGGAAGCTAATGAAAAACTGTTTTTT. Its protein is CASSLDREANEKLFF.

This clonotype was counted at least ten times. This rearrangement joins TRBV27 to TRBJ2-3, with TRBD2 identical over 7 bases. V gave up 6 bases and J gave up 4 bases; unmatched junction bases: 16. CDR1 and CDR2 from the germline V gene are MNHEY and SMNVEV (reference sequence). CDR3 size: 17 residues. In nucleotides, the CDR3 is TGTGCCAGCAGCCTAAACCTCAATCGACTAGCCGCAGATACGCAGTATTTT. Translated: CASSLNLNRLAADTQYF.

The gene calls are TRBV6-1 and TRBJ2-7; maybe TRBD2 (6 bases). The CDR3 consists of 15 residues. Trimming stripped 2 bases from V and 2 bases from J, with 13 bases between. The germline CDR1 and CDR2 sequences are MNHNS and SASEGT. CDR3 nucleotide sequence: TGTGCCAGCAGTGAATTTGCGGGACCCCCCTACGAGCAGTACTTC. Encoded protein: CASSEFAGPPYEQYF.

This clonotype came up many times. V usage is TRBV7-8 and J usage is TRBJ1-1; 10 bases match TRBD1. This CDR3 region has 14 residues. The germline gives CDR1 SGHVS, CDR2 FQNEAQ. Unmatched junction bases numbered 7, after V lost 8 bases and J lost 4 bases. The CDR3 is CASRNRTGGTEAFF. CDR3 nucleotides: TGTGCCAGCCGAAACCGGACAGGGGGCACTGAAGCTTTCTTT.